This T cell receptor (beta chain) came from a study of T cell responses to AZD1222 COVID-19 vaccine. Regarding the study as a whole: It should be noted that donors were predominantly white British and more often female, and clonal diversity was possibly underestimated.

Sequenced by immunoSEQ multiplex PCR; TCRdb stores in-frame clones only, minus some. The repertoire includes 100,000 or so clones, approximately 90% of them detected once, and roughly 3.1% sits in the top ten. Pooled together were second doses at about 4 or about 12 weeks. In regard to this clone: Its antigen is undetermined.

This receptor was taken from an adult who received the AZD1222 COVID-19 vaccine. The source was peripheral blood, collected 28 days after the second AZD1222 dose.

The CDR3 coding sequence is TGTGCCAGCAGCTTGGATACGGTCAACATGAACACTGAAGCTTTCTTT. It specifies CASSLDTVNMNTEAFF. This rearrangement joins TRBV5-5 to TRBJ1-1; D remains ambiguous. Trimming pared 0 bases from V and 0 bases from J, leaving 12 bases between. CDR3 size: 16 residues. Germline V gene data show CDR1 as SGHKS and CDR2 as YYEKEE (reference sequence).